The source of this TCR beta chain is a study of neurological immune-mediated disorders. Study-wide background: Secondary progressive disease was present in 3, and relapsing-remitting disease in 31, of the approximately 35 multiple sclerosis patients. Whole-study results and caveats: Levels of TCR clonal expansion peaked in HTLV-1-associated myelopathy and reached their lowest in multiple sclerosis, under those of healthy controls. The expanded clones of different subjects shared no CDR3 amino acid sequences (suggesting private repertoires in all groups).

This CDR3 has 14 residues. Trimming removed 6 bases from V and 7 bases from J, with 19 bases in between. Per germline, CDR1 DFQATT and CDR2 SNEGSKA (reference sequence). At least ten counts were recorded for this clonotype. The antigen remains undetermined. Each TCR transcript was tagged with a 10-nucleotide random UMI during 5'RACE. TCRdb reprocessed the 5' RACE reads with MiXCR, giving one entry per CDR3 protein. The sample has 55,000 to 65,000 distinct CDR3 sequences, less than 4% seen once. The V call is TRBV20-1, the J call TRBJ1-5, with TRBD1 as a possible D gene (6 bases). Sequenced material: PBMCs. This clonotype was sampled from a woman between 45 and 60 years old with multiple sclerosis. DNA of the CDR3: TGCAGTGCGCCATCTACAGGGATCGGACAGCCCCAGCATTTT. Protein product: CSAPSTGIGQPQHF.